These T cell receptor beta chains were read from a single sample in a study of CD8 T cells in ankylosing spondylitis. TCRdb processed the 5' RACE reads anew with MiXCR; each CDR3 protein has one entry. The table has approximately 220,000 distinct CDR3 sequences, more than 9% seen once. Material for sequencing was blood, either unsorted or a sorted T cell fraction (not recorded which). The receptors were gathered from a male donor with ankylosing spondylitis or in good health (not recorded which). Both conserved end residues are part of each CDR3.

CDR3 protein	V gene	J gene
CAIRIEGGEAFF	TRBV7-6	TRBJ1-1
CASRPTDGQGLNEKLFF	TRBV7-8	TRBJ1-4
CSPGLISLNTEAFF	TRBV20-1	TRBJ1-1
CASSLEQRGETQYF	TRBV5-1	TRBJ2-5
CASSFGQGGHQPQHF	TRBV12-3/TRBV12-4	TRBJ1-5
CASSPYAGTANTGELFF	TRBV18	TRBJ2-2
CASSLQGRNYGYTF	TRBV6-5	TRBJ1-2
CASSDWVELFF	TRBV2	TRBJ2-2
CAISDLGLAGSGANVLTF	TRBV10-3	TRBJ2-6
CASSQAHGTPGRDEQYF	TRBV4-2	TRBJ2-7
CASSRRVQGQETQYF	TRBV18	TRBJ2-5
CASSLVEGPRETQYF	TRBV7-8	TRBJ2-5
CASSQDPRSSAEKLFF	TRBV14	TRBJ1-4